This T cell receptor beta chain was identified during a study of CD8 T cells in Susac syndrome. Findings of the study overall: Individuals included in the TCR sequencing and HLA analysis were acknowledged by the study to be relatively few in number.

As regards this clonotype: No antigen is known for it.

The CDR3 consists of 14 residues. V dropped 4 bases and J dropped 0 bases, with 7 bases sitting between them. Reverse transcription of roughly 0.5 to 1 ug RNA used random hexamers. TCRdb re-called the immunoSEQ multiplex PCR reads through MiXCR, storing one row per CDR3 protein. This sample has 65,000 to 100,000 distinct CDR3 sequences, with roughly 96% found just once. The sequence was collected from a human donor with Susac syndrome. Sequencing input: CD8+ T cells from PBMCs. The gene calls are TRBV12-3 or TRBV12-4 and TRBJ2-1; either TRBD1 or TRBD2 may supply D (6 bases each). The CDR3 DNA reads as TGTGCCAGCAGTTGGGGGGCCTCCTACAATGAGCAGTTCTTC. This codes for CASSWGASYNEQFF.